The 18 T cell receptor beta chains below were found in one sample sequenced in a study of cytomegalovirus exposure and HLA in healthy donors. Amplification used 60 Vbeta primers and 13 Jbeta primers. Sequencing used immunoSEQ multiplex PCR; TCRdb keeps in-frame clones, though not all of them. Of fewer than 100,000 clones in the sample, approximately 7.1% were seen once. Sequencing input: PBMCs. These receptors were taken from a man between 50 and 59 years old in good health and CMV-seronegative.

This clone showed up just a few times. As DNA, the CDR3 is TGTGCCAGCACCGACCGGGGGAGGATCAAGAACACTGAAGCTTTCTTT. This translates into CASTDRGRIKNTEAFF. J is TRBJ1-1 and V is TRBV6-6; D may be TRBD1 (5 bases). CDR1 and CDR2 (germline): MNHNY, SVGAGI (reference sequence). The V gene lost 7 bases and the J gene lost 1 base, with 19 bases spanning the gap. There are 16 residues in the CDR3.

The chain uses TRBV11-2 and TRBJ1-2; 8 positions match TRBD1. This CDR3 is 15 amino acids long. V was clipped by 1 base and J by 8 bases; unmatched bases: 9. The germline gives CDR1 SGHAT, CDR2 FQNNGV. This CDR3 is CASSLGVPRGQGYTF. CDR3 nucleotides: TGTGCCAGCAGCTTAGGGGTTCCCAGGGGGCAAGGCTACACCTTC.

The chain has TRBV7-3 and TRBJ2-3; 9 bases are a match to TRBD2. The J segment lost 0 bases and the V segment lost 0 bases, leaving 7 bases of the junction unmatched. The CDR3 loop spans 18 amino acids. Germline V CDR1 and CDR2: SGHTA, FQGTGA. CDR3 residues: CASSLTSGSYLSTDTQYF. The CDR3 region has the DNA TGTGCCAGCAGCTTAACTAGCGGGAGTTACCTTAGCACAGATACGCAGTATTTT.

This clone has only a few counts. The chain couples TRBV2 to TRBJ2-7; 11 nucleotides match TRBD2. The junction had 2 bases not matched to a gene; V was cut back by 6 bases and J by 4 bases. The length of the CDR3 is 13 residues. The germline CDR1 and CDR2 sequences are SNHLY and FYNNEI. CDR3 protein: CASSGTSGYEQYF. CDR3 nucleotide sequence: TGTGCCAGCAGCGGGACTAGCGGTTACGAGCAGTACTTC.

This clone has a handful of counts. The chain employs TRBV2 and TRBJ1-5; D is unclear. Trimming pared 7 bases from V and 2 bases from J, leaving 12 bases between. The germline V gene encodes CDR1 SNHLY and CDR2 FYNNEI. The CDR3 extends over 14 amino acids. The CDR3 DNA follows: TGTGCCAGCACGGAGGGAGGCGGCAATCAGCCCCAGCATTTT. Translated, it gives CASTEGGGNQPQHF.

This clone was observed a few times. The chain is built from TRBV7-6 and TRBJ2-1; D is possibly TRBD2 (5 bases). CDR1 SGHVS and CDR2 FNYEAQ come from the germline V gene. The CDR3 spans 15 residues. Trimming stripped 6 bases from V and 6 bases from J, with 18 bases between. The DNA for the CDR3 is TGTGCCAGCAGTAACCCCGGACTGGGCCCCAATGAGCAGTTCTTC. This translates into CASSNPGLGPNEQFF.

This clone was detected a few times. The rearrangement joins TRBV28 to TRBJ2-5, with 8 positions matching TRBD2. Germline CDR1 is MDHEN and CDR2 is SYDVKM. CDR3 length: 14 amino acids. The V segment lost 10 bases and the J segment 1 base; nucleotides outside the gene matches: 8. CDR3 sequence (DNA): TGTGCCACCCTCGGGGGGGCCAGCCAAGAGACCCAGTACTTC. Translating it yields CATLGGASQETQYF.

This clone was counted a few times. The DNA for the CDR3 is TGTGCCAGCAGCTTCCGCGGGGGGGAACTTTTAGAGCAGTACTTC. This gives the protein CASSFRGGELLEQYF. J is TRBJ2-7 and V is TRBV7-9; 9 positions agree with TRBD2. The V and J ends lost 3 bases and 7 bases, in that order; junction bases with no gene match: 10. The germline CDR1 and CDR2 sequences are SEHNR and FQNEAQ (reference sequence). This CDR3 is 15 amino acids long. Drawing the rest from reference TRBV7-9 and TRBJ2-7, the complete variable domain is DTGVSQNPRHKITKRGQNVTFRCDPISEHNRLYWYRQTLGQGPEFLTYFQNEAQLEKSRLLSDRFSAERPKGSFSTLEIQRTEQGDSAMYLCASSFRGGELLEQYFGPGTRLTVT.

The sample holds a few counts of this clone. The chain joins TRBV25-1 to TRBJ1-3; no firm D call. Trimming took off 1 base at V and 9 bases at J, with 10 bases between the two ends. CDR3 length equals 13 residues. Germline-derived CDR1 and CDR2 are MGHDK and SYGVNS. CDR3 in amino acids: CASSEWSESTIYF. The CDR3 nucleotides read TGTGCCAGCAGTGAATGGTCAGAAAGCACCATATATTTT.

The chain has TRBV18 and TRBJ2-7; D perhaps matches TRBD2 (5 bases). CDR3 size: 12 residues. Trimming left V 2 bases short and J 4 bases short, with 6 bases between. CDR1 and CDR2 from the germline V gene are KGHSH and LQKENI. CDR3 region: CASSPEGYEQYF. CDR3 DNA: TGTGCCAGCTCACCAGAGGGTTACGAGCAGTACTTC. Looking up the rest from reference TRBV18 and TRBJ2-7 gives the full variable domain: NAGVMQNPRHLVRRRGQEARLRCSPMKGHSHVYWYRQLPEEGLKFMVYLQKENIIDESGMPKERFSAEFPKEGPSILRIQQVVRGDSAAYFCASSPEGYEQYFGPGTRLTVT.

The rearrangement uses TRBV5-1 and TRBJ1-1, with D tentatively TRBD1 (5 bases). The germline gives CDR1 SGHRS, CDR2 YFSETQ. The length of the CDR3 is 11 residues. The V and J ends lost 5 bases and 11 bases respectively, with 13 bases between them. CDR3 DNA sequence: TGCGCCAGCAGTTCCCCCGGGGGGGCTTTCTTT. Protein product: CASSSPGGAFF.

The rearrangement joins TRBV5-1 to TRBJ1-6; 7 nucleotides agree with TRBD1. Germline CDR1 SGHRS, CDR2 YFSETQ. V was pared by 4 bases and J by 4 bases, with 8 bases of the junction left unmatched. CDR3 length: 16 amino acids. In DNA form, the CDR3 reads TGCGCCAGCAGCCTAACAGGGGCCCGATATAATTCACCCCTCCACTTT. It encodes CASSLTGARYNSPLHF.

This clone was picked up a small number of times. This chain connects TRBV6-5 to TRBJ1-1; 10 bases are shared with TRBD1. Looked up from germline, CDR1 is MNHEY and CDR2 is SVGAGI. V was pared by 5 bases and J by 3 bases, with 3 bases of the junction left unmatched. The length of the CDR3 is 14 residues. In nucleotides, the CDR3 is TGTGCCAGCAGTGTGACAGGGGGCGACACTGAAGCTTTCTTT. Encoded protein: CASSVTGGDTEAFF.

This clone has just a few counts. No conserved phenylalanine or tryptophan ends this CDR3, so it is likely a read error. V is TRBV5-1 and J is TRBJ1-1; D perhaps matches TRBD1 (5 bases). CDR1 and CDR2 (germline): SGHRS, YFSETQ. CDR3 size: 16 residues. V dropped 0 bases and J dropped 1 base, with 13 bases sitting between them. The CDR3 spells CASSLEGRAANTEAFL. DNA for the CDR3: TGCGCCAGCAGCTTGGAGGGGAGGGCAGCGAACACTGAAGCTTTCCTT.

The V and J genes are TRBV10-2 and TRBJ2-5; 9 bases are shared with TRBD2. Germline V gene sequence: CDR1 WSHSY, CDR2 SAAADI. V lost 6 bases and J lost 3; bases outside the gene matches: 17. The CDR3 contains 18 residues. The CDR3 DNA follows: TGCGCCAGCAGCCACCATGCCTCCGGTAGCGGGAGAAAAGAGACCCAGTACTTC. Amino acids: CASSHHASGSGRKETQYF.

In this sample, this clone turned up a few times. This chain uses TRBV5-8 with TRBJ1-2; D is unclear. V was cut by 1 base and J by 8 bases, with 15 bases left in between. Germline values: CDR1 SGHTS, CDR2 YDEGEE. The CDR3 length is 14 residues. The CDR3 is CASSLSGVGFGYTF. CDR3 coding DNA: TGTGCCAGCAGCTTGTCCGGGGTCGGCTTCGGCTACACCTTC. Full variable domain (rest looked up from reference TRBV5-8 and TRBJ1-2): EAGVTQSPTHLIKTRGQQATLRCSPISGHTSVYWYQQALGLGLQFLLWYDEGEERNRGNFPPRFSGRQFPNYSSELNVNALELEDSALYLCASSLSGVGFGYTFGSGTRLTVV.

V and J are TRBV2 and TRBJ2-5, with D maybe TRBD2 (6 bases). The germline V and J ends were trimmed by 0 bases and 0 bases, with 11 bases remaining between them. The CDR3 is 16 residues long. Per germline, CDR1 SNHLY and CDR2 FYNNEI. DNA of the CDR3: TGTGCCAGCAGTGAAGCGCGGGGCACCTACCAAGAGACCCAGTACTTC. Translating it yields CASSEARGTYQETQYF. The variable domain in full, completed from reference TRBV2 and TRBJ2-5, reads EPEVTQTPSHQVTQMGQEVILRCVPISNHLYFYWYRQILGQKVEFLVSFYNNEISEKSEIFDDQFSVERPDGSNFTLKIRSTKLEDSAMYFCASSEARGTYQETQYFGPGTRLLVL.

This clone has more than one count but fewer than ten. This chain joins TRBV7-2 and TRBJ1-1; D not certain. This CDR3 has 14 residues. The V gene's germline CDR1 is SGHTA and CDR2 FQGNSA. V lost 1 base, J lost 5 bases, and 11 bases lay in between. Here the CDR3 reads CASSLVPGITEAFF. DNA for the CDR3: TGTGCCAGCAGCTTAGTCCCGGGTATAACTGAAGCTTTCTTT.